This T cell receptor (beta chain) emerged from a study of T cell repertoires in cytomegalovirus infection. About the research overall: Public TCR beta signatures were indicative of both CMV infection and a matching HLA type.

This clonotype was seen ten or more times. The antigen remains unidentified. TCRdb reprocessed the reads with MiXCR, giving one entry per CDR3 protein. The table lists under 150,000 distinct CDR3 sequences, 20% to 30% of them singletons. V lost 6 bases to trimming and J lost 9 bases; unmatched junction nucleotides: 13. Germline V gene sequence: CDR1 MNHNS, CDR2 SASEGT. The CDR3 has 16 amino acids. The chain couples TRBV6-1 to TRBJ2-1; 11 bases line up with TRBD2. Sequencing used PBMCs, sequenced either directly or after in vitro stimulation (not recorded which). The clonotype originates from a human donor in good health (CMV status not recorded). Some clones in this sample may be carry-over from other donors' samples. The CDR3 sequence: CASRARSSGRIGEQFF. CDR3 DNA sequence: TGTGCCAGCAGGGCCCGGTCTAGCGGGAGGATCGGTGAGCAGTTCTTC.